The 9 T cell receptor beta chains listed next were all sequenced from one sample in a study of T-cell reconstitution after alpha-beta-depleted transplantation in children. Using unique molecular identifiers, the investigators prepared the TCRbeta library. TCRdb independently ran MiXCR on the PCR reads; one entry per CDR3 protein. The top ten clones hold 2% to 3% of a sample with some 300,000 distinct CDR3 sequences, about 9.4% of them seen once. This specimen was PBMCs from the stem cell graft donor, taken from the stem cell graft. Receptor source: a human donor who donated a stem cell graft to a child with acute lymphoblastic leukemia.

This clonotype appeared many times. The chain has TRBV15 and TRBJ1-5; the match to TRBD1 covers 8 bases. CDR1 and CDR2 from the germline V gene are LNHNV and YYDKDF (reference sequence). The CDR3 length is 15 residues. J gave up 6 bases and V 11 bases, and 15 bases lay outside the gene matches. The CDR3 DNA follows: TGTGCCGCTAGTACGGACAGGGAATTAGGTCAGCCCCAGCATTTT. Amino acid sequence: CAASTDRELGQPQHF.

The DNA of the CDR3 is TGTGCCAGCAGTGTACAGGGATTTTCCCTCCACTTT. Its protein is CASSVQGFSLHF. The chain uses TRBV12-3 or TRBV12-4 and TRBJ1-6; weak D call: TRBD1 (6 bases). The CDR3 totals 12 residues. Trimming removed 5 bases from V and 14 bases from J, with 13 bases in between.

This clonotype was detected only a few times. The chain carries TRBV7-2 and TRBJ2-7; the match to TRBD1 covers 12 bases. Trimming took 5 bases from V and 7 from J; bases not matched to a gene: 9. Germline V lookup: CDR1 SGHTA, CDR2 FQGNSA. The CDR3 consists of 15 residues. The CDR3 bases are TGTGCCAGCAGCGTAGGGACAGGGGGCGCGGATGAGCAGTACTTC. Its protein is CASSVGTGGADEQYF.

In this sample, this clonotype turned up a few times. V and J are TRBV18 and TRBJ2-6; D may be TRBD1 (6 bases). Germline CDR1 and CDR2: KGHSH and LQKENI. The CDR3 spans 15 residues. V lost 4 bases, J lost 4 bases, and 11 bases lay in between. CDR3 sequence reads: CASSHQGRGANVLTF. The CDR3 region has the DNA TGTGCCAGCTCACACCAGGGGCGCGGGGCCAACGTCCTGACTTTC.

This clonotype was observed a few times. The chain is built from TRBV28 and TRBJ2-1; D is possibly TRBD2 (5 bases). Trimming pared 11 bases from V and 8 bases from J, leaving 16 bases between. Germline CDR1 reads MDHEN; CDR2 reads SYDVKM. The CDR3 is 12 amino acids. CDR3 amino acids: CAAREGGHEQFF. As DNA, the CDR3 is TGTGCCGCGAGGGAAGGTGGCCATGAGCAGTTCTTC.

This clonotype came up many times. The genes are TRBV29-1 and TRBJ2-2; 8 bases agree with TRBD1. The germline V gene encodes CDR1 SQVTM and CDR2 ANQGSEA. This CDR3 has 13 amino acids. V trimming: 6 bases; J trimming: 4 bases; junction bases outside the gene matches: 4. The chain's CDR3 is CSVNRGTTGELFF. The CDR3, as DNA: TGCAGCGTCAACAGGGGGACCACCGGGGAGCTGTTTTTT.

This clonotype appeared many times. The V call is TRBV6-2 or TRBV6-3, the J call TRBJ2-3, with 12 bases matching TRBD2. The length of the CDR3 is 15 residues. The V gene end was trimmed by 0 bases and the J gene end by 6 bases; junction bases not matched to a gene: 1. CDR1 and CDR2 (germline): MNHEY, SVGEGT. In nucleotides, the CDR3 is TGTGCCAGCAGTTACTCCCTAGCGGGAGGGGATACGCAGTATTTT. It specifies CASSYSLAGGDTQYF.

This sequence joins TRBV20-1 and TRBJ2-1, with D perhaps assigned TRBD1 or TRBD2 (5 bases each). The V and J ends lost 3 bases and 8 bases respectively, with 14 bases between them. There are 13 residues in the CDR3. Looked up from germline, CDR1 is DFQATT and CDR2 is SNEGSKA (reference sequence). CDR3 coding DNA: TGCAGTGCTAGGGACTCCGTGGGGGATGAGCAGTTCTTC. Its translation: CSARDSVGDEQFF.

This clonotype was seen only a few times. The rearrangement uses TRBV29-1 and TRBJ2-3, with D hard to call. The CDR3 runs to 11 residues. Germline CDR1 reads SQVTM; CDR2 reads ANQGSEA. V was trimmed by 4 bases and J by 4 bases, leaving 6 bases between them. CDR3 region: CSVVLADTQYF. The CDR3 region has the DNA TGCAGCGTTGTCCTTGCAGATACGCAGTATTTT.